This T cell receptor (beta chain) stems from a study of cytomegalovirus exposure and HLA in healthy donors. Study information: About 83 million unique TCRs from HLA-typed donors made up an early data release.

For this clone: What it binds is unknown.

Study-wide findings and caveats: As immune exposure information, only CMV serostatus was available. Later on, analysis showed that most CMV-associated TCR beta chains appeared to be HLA-restricted. In a later analysis, HLA-C alleles had the fewest associated TCRs, DRB1 alleles the most.

Primers: 60 Vbeta forward and 13 Jbeta reverse. The repertoire was sequenced with immunoSEQ multiplex PCR; TCRdb's copy has only in-frame clones and lacks some. The repertoire holds approximately 170,000 clones, 55% to 80% seen once, with approximately 4.5% in the top ten. CDR1 is SEHNR, CDR2 FQNEAQ, per germline (reference sequence). V dropped 1 base and J dropped 6; count of bases not matched to a gene: 11. This CDR3 has 17 amino acids. This sequence originates from a woman aged 18-29 years in good health and CMV-seropositive. Sequencing was carried out using PBMCs. This chain joins TRBV7-9 and TRBJ1-4, with TRBD1 matching 7 bases. CDR3 in amino acids: CASSLVGRDSVDEKLFF. CDR3 bases: TGTGCCAGCAGCTTAGTAGGTAGGGACAGCGTGGATGAAAAACTGTTTTTT.